This record looks at one TCR beta chain sequence and its context. Its antigen remains unknown. The length of the CDR3 is 14 residues. Germline V CDR1 and CDR2: SGHRS, YFSETQ. The V end was cut by 4 bases, the J end by 2 bases, with 10 bases between. This sample was taken from a study of CD8 T cells in ankylosing spondylitis. Study findings and constraints: What appeared characteristic of ankylosing spondylitis blood was a TCR beta motif of under 10 highly homologous variants.

TCRdb re-derived calls from the 5' RACE reads in MiXCR, one entry per CDR3 protein. The sample has fewer than 450,000 distinct CDR3 sequences; 17% are singletons. The receptor was derived from a male donor with ankylosing spondylitis. Source material: blood, either unsorted or a sorted T cell fraction (not recorded which). The chain joins TRBV5-1 to TRBJ2-1; D unresolved. CDR3 region: CASSMDLPYNEQFF. Written as DNA, the CDR3 is TGCGCCAGCAGCATGGACCTCCCCTACAATGAGCAGTTCTTC.